This T cell receptor (beta chain) originates from a study of T cells in Graves' hyperthyroidism and ophthalmopathy. Study details: Peripheral blood sampling occurred at initial diagnosis, before any treatment. Study findings and constraints: Appearing also in blood were most of the thyroid clonotypes expanded above 0.001. In the analysis, a 13 V-J model separated ophthalmopathy from stable hyperthyroidism.

Germline assignment: CDR1 MDHEN and CDR2 SYDVKM. Trimming removed 4 bases from V and 5 bases from J, with 12 bases in between. The CDR3 extends over 14 amino acids. Amplified regions were TCR beta CDR3 sequences from RNA transcripts. The primer set for the first-round RT-PCR of the TCR CDR3 was HTBI. TCRdb independently ran MiXCR on the multiplex PCR reads; one entry per CDR3 protein. The table shows about 640,000 distinct CDR3 sequences, with approximately 14% occurring only once. This clonotype was counted many times. Antigen: not known. Sample: blood. The chain has TRBV28 and TRBJ1-5, with a possible D match to TRBD1 (5 bases). The receptor's source is a woman aged 45 to 65 with Graves' ophthalmopathy. This CDR3 reads CASSYPDSYQPQHF. The DNA for the CDR3 is TGTGCCAGCAGTTACCCAGACAGTTATCAGCCCCAGCATTTT. The full variable domain, with the rest looked up from reference TRBV28 and TRBJ1-5, is DVKVTQSSRYLVKRTGEKVFLECVQDMDHENMFWYRQDPGLGLRLIYFSYDVKMKEKGDIPEGYSVSREKKERFSLILESASTNQTSMYLCASSYPDSYQPQHFGDGTRLSIL.